This T cell receptor (beta chain) was retrieved from a study of blood T cell repertoires in COVID-19. The data were produced by immunoSEQ multiplex PCR, yet TCRdb's version contains in-frame clones alone and is incomplete. The repertoire holds 90,000 to 150,000 clones, with 80% to 90% as singletons. V lost 3 bases, J lost 9 bases, and 10 bases stayed unmatched. CDR3 length: 15 residues. Germline values: CDR1 GTSNPN, CDR2 SVGIG (reference sequence). The TCR originated in a woman between 45 and 65 years old with active or convalescent COVID-19. Input material: peripheral blood. V gene TRBV30 combines with J gene TRBJ1-3; 11 positions match TRBD1. As DNA, the CDR3 is TGTGCCTGGAGGAGACCGGGACAGGGGGTGGGCACCATATATTTT. Translating it yields CAWRRPGQGVGTIYF.